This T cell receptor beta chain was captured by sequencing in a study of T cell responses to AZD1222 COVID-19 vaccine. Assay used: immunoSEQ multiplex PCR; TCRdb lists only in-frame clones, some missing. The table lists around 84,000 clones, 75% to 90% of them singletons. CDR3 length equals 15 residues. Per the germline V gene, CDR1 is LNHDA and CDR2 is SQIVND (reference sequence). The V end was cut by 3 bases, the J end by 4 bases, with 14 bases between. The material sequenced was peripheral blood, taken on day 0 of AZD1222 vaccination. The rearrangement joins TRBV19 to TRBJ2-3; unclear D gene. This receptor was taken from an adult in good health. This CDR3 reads CASSIQARIADTQYF. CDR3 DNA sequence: TGTGCCAGTAGTATTCAGGCTAGAATCGCAGATACGCAGTATTTT.